The rows below give T cell receptor beta chains drawn from one sample of a study of identical twins. One entry per CDR3 protein, called by TCRdb with MiXCR from the 5' RACE reads. The table has 400,000 to 550,000 distinct CDR3 sequences, roughly an eighth seen once; the top ten hold about 0.97%. This sample also appeared in a second study, on yellow fever vaccine responses in identical twins.

The specimen was CD4+ T cells sorted from blood. All receptors come from a young woman in good health. Each CDR3 is given with its conserved first and last residue. The order of the fields is J gene, clone size, D gene, V gene, CDR3 DNA, CDR3 protein. The D gene is left open where the match is weak. The listing skips clone size in some rows; elsewhere it reads once, few, many or a size class.

j_call: TRBJ1-2; clone_size: many; d_call: -; v_call: TRBV24-1; cdr3_nt: TGTGCCACCAGTGATCAATCCCCAGGGGCCGGCTACACCTTC; cdr3_aa: CATSDQSPGAGYTF
j_call: TRBJ2-7; clone_size: -; d_call: -; v_call: TRBV6-5; cdr3_nt: TGTGCCAGCAGTTACTCCCGGGGGTCCTCCTACGAGCAGTACTTC; cdr3_aa: CASSYSRGSSYEQYF
j_call: TRBJ2-6; clone_size: -; d_call: -; v_call: TRBV6-1; cdr3_nt: TGTGCCAGCACCTCTTGGTGGGGTTCTGGGGCCAACGTCCTGACTTTC; cdr3_aa: CASTSWWGSGANVLTF
j_call: TRBJ2-3; clone_size: -; d_call: TRBD2; v_call: TRBV29-1; cdr3_nt: TGCAGCGTTGAATCGGGCGGGGGGGCGCGAGATACGCAGTATTTT; cdr3_aa: CSVESGGGARDTQYF
j_call: TRBJ2-1; clone_size: many; d_call: TRBD1; v_call: TRBV28; cdr3_nt: TGTGCCAGCAGGTTCCCCGGGACAGGGGTCAATGAGCAGTTCTTC; cdr3_aa: CASRFPGTGVNEQFF
j_call: TRBJ2-3; clone_size: many; d_call: TRBD1; v_call: TRBV2; cdr3_nt: TGTGCCAGCAGACTCGGATCGGACAGGGCTAGCACAGATACGCAGTATTTT; cdr3_aa: CASRLGSDRASTDTQYF
j_call: TRBJ2-3; clone_size: many; d_call: -; v_call: TRBV7-2; cdr3_nt: TGTGCCAGCAGCTTAGACTATACAGATACGCAGTATTTT; cdr3_aa: CASSLDYTDTQYF
j_call: TRBJ2-7; clone_size: few; d_call: -; v_call: TRBV7-9; cdr3_nt: TGTGCCAGCAGCTTAGAAGCGAACTACGAGCAGTACTTC; cdr3_aa: CASSLEANYEQYF
j_call: TRBJ2-5; clone_size: few; d_call: TRBD1; v_call: TRBV24-1; cdr3_nt: TGTGCCACCAGTGAGCCGGGACAGGGGAGGGAGACCCAGTACTTC; cdr3_aa: CATSEPGQGRETQYF
j_call: TRBJ2-3; clone_size: few; d_call: -; v_call: TRBV5-1; cdr3_nt: TGCGCCAGCAGCACCCGCCCGACAGGCGGGAGCACAGATACGCAGTATTTT; cdr3_aa: CASSTRPTGGSTDTQYF
j_call: TRBJ2-1; clone_size: few; d_call: TRBD2; v_call: TRBV6-2/TRBV6-3; cdr3_nt: TGTGCCAGCCGGCCGGGGGGAAATGAGCAGTTCTTC; cdr3_aa: CASRPGGNEQFF